One and the same sample provided the 27 T cell receptor beta chains below, sequenced in a study of T cells in Graves' hyperthyroidism and ophthalmopathy. Using RNA transcripts as the source, TCR beta CDR3 regions were amplified. The HTBI primer set drove a first-round RT-PCR of the TCR CDR3. A single record per CDR3 protein comes from TCRdb applying MiXCR to the multiplex PCR reads. The table includes hundreds of thousands of distinct CDR3 sequences, roughly 14% detected once. Source material: blood. These receptors came from a woman aged 45-65 years with Graves' ophthalmopathy.

The chain uses TRBV7-6 and TRBJ2-1; TRBD2 is a possible D gene (6 bases). The germline V gene encodes CDR1 SGHVS and CDR2 FNYEAQ. V lost 1 base and J lost 13, with 14 bases in between. The CDR3 has 13 residues. The CDR3 here is CASSLDPGRFQFF. The CDR3 bases are TGTGCCAGCAGCTTAGACCCTGGGAGGTTTCAGTTCTTC.

This clonotype showed up many times. This chain joins TRBV5-1 and TRBJ1-2; the D is unclear. The germline V gene has CDR1 SGHRS and CDR2 YFSETQ. The length of the CDR3 is 13 residues. Trimming removed 4 bases from V and 4 bases from J, with 11 bases in between. Here the CDR3 reads CASSTSLVYGYTF. The DNA for the CDR3 is TGCGCCAGCAGCACCTCGCTTGTCTATGGCTACACCTTC.

This chain connects TRBV12-3 or TRBV12-4 to TRBJ2-7; TRBD2 is a possible D gene (7 bases). The ends were cut back, 6 bases at V and 0 bases at J, with 21 bases in the middle. CDR3 length: 17 amino acids. The chain's CDR3 is CASSRRGGGWSSYEQYF. CDR3 DNA: TGTGCCAGCAGCCGAAGAGGGGGGGGCTGGTCCTCCTACGAGCAGTACTTC.

J is TRBJ1-1 and V is TRBV27; D may be TRBD1 (5 bases). Germline lookup yields CDR1 MNHEY and CDR2 SMNVEV (reference sequence). The CDR3 runs to 15 residues. Trimming left V 4 bases short and J 7 bases short, with 19 bases between. CDR3 sequence reads: CASSSPIGTRDEAFF. CDR3 bases: TGTGCCAGCAGTTCACCTATCGGGACGCGGGATGAAGCTTTCTTT.

The V gene is TRBV10-3, the J gene TRBJ2-2, with a possible D match to TRBD2 (6 bases). Germline lookup yields CDR1 ENHRY and CDR2 SYGVKD. The V end lost 4 bases, the J end lost 9 bases, and 21 bases lay between the germline ends. The CDR3 consists of 16 residues. This chain's CDR3 is CAISAATSPIRRELFF. The CDR3 region has the DNA TGTGCCATCAGTGCGGCCACTAGCCCAATCCGGAGGGAGCTGTTTTTT.

The chain employs TRBV27 and TRBJ1-6, with D maybe TRBD1 (6 bases). The V gene's germline CDR1 is MNHEY and CDR2 SMNVEV (reference sequence). The CDR3 runs to 15 residues. V dropped 3 bases and J dropped 6 bases, with 12 bases sitting between them. The CDR3 DNA sequence: TGTGCCAGCAGTTTCCGAACAGGGCTTAATTCACCCCTCCACTTT. Protein product: CASSFRTGLNSPLHF.

The V gene is TRBV4-2, the J gene TRBJ1-2; the D gene is possibly TRBD1 (5 bases). Germline CDR1 and CDR2: LGHNA and YNFKEQ. The ends were cut back, 0 bases at V and 2 bases at J, with 10 bases in the middle. This CDR3 region has 15 residues. The CDR3: CASSQDRGDNYGYTF. The DNA of the CDR3 is TGTGCCAGCAGCCAAGATCGGGGGGACAACTATGGCTACACCTTC.

This clonotype was counted ten times or more. This sequence joins TRBV4-3 and TRBJ2-1; 10 bases match TRBD2. Germline CDR1 and CDR2: LGHNA and YSLEER. This CDR3 is built from 17 residues. The J segment lost 7 bases and the V segment lost 0 bases, leaving 9 bases of the junction unmatched. For the CDR3, the DNA is TGCGCCAGCAGCCAAGATTGGGTAGCTAGCGGGAGTAATGAGCAGTTCTTC. This encodes CASSQDWVASGSNEQFF.

This clonotype was recorded at least ten times. The genes are TRBV12-3 or TRBV12-4 and TRBJ2-5; no clear D. The CDR3 sequence is 13 residues long. V was cut by 1 base and J by 4 bases, with 7 bases left in between. This CDR3 is CASSLVGIETQYF. CDR3 DNA: TGTGCCAGCAGTTTAGTGGGGATAGAGACCCAGTACTTC.

This clonotype has at least ten counts. This chain joins TRBV12-3 or TRBV12-4 and TRBJ2-2; D is unresolved. V was pared by 3 bases and J by 8 bases, with 1 base between. This CDR3 has 10 residues. CDR3 in amino acids: CASSFGELFF. CDR3 nucleotides: TGTGCCAGCAGTTTTGGGGAGCTGTTTTTT.

This clonotype has just a few counts. This chain connects TRBV15 to TRBJ2-3; possibly TRBD1 or TRBD2 for D (5 bases each). V lost 0 bases and J lost 10, with 17 bases in between. Germline V lookup: CDR1 LNHNV, CDR2 YYDKDF (reference sequence). The length of the CDR3 is 15 residues. In nucleotides, the CDR3 is TGTGCCACCAGCAGAGATTTAATTCCGGGACCTTCGCAGTATTTT. It translates to CATSRDLIPGPSQYF.

This clonotype has a count of ten or more. The V gene is TRBV7-2, the J gene TRBJ2-7; the D gene could be TRBD1 or TRBD2 (5 bases each). This CDR3 is built from 12 residues. Per the germline V gene, CDR1 is SGHTA and CDR2 is FQGNSA. The V end was cut by 7 bases, the J end by 7 bases, with 14 bases between. CDR3 DNA: TGTGCCAGCACCCGGGACGAGTGGGAGCAGTACTTC. Its protein product is CASTRDEWEQYF.

This clonotype was picked up many times. This chain links TRBV20-1 with TRBJ2-7; 10 nucleotides align to TRBD1. The CDR3 totals 15 residues. The trim removed 1 base at V and 2 bases at J, leaving 5 bases unmatched. The V gene's germline CDR1 is DFQATT and CDR2 SNEGSKA (reference sequence). The CDR3 is CSARAGTGATYEQYF. The CDR3 nucleotides are TGCAGTGCTAGAGCCGGGACAGGGGCCACCTACGAGCAGTACTTC.

In this sample, this clonotype turned up many times. One end of the junction does not line up with germline, which may come from a read error. The CDR3 here is CATSRDRAGAGELFF. CDR3 coding DNA: TGTGCCACCAGCAGGGACAGGGCTGGTGCCGGGGAGCTGTTTTTT. The chain has TRBV7-8 and TRBJ2-2; 9 bases are shared with TRBD1. CDR1 is SGHVS, CDR2 FQNEAQ, per germline. There are 15 residues in the CDR3.

The chain has TRBV4-3 and TRBJ2-7, with TRBD1 as a possible D gene (5 bases). CDR3 length: 14 residues. The ends were cut back, 1 base at V and 4 bases at J, with 11 bases in the middle. Germline V gene sequence: CDR1 LGHNA, CDR2 YSLEER. The CDR3 loop reads CASSQAQGQYEQYF. The CDR3 DNA sequence: TGCGCCAGCAGCCAAGCGCAGGGCCAATACGAGCAGTACTTC.

This clonotype came up many times. CDR3 loop: CASSVDSGSRELFF. CDR3 bases: TGTGCCAGCAGTGTAGATAGCGGGAGCCGGGAGCTGTTTTTT. The V and J genes are TRBV2 and TRBJ2-2, with TRBD2 matching 9 bases. The junction had 6 bases not matched to a gene; V was cut back by 4 bases and J by 9 bases. CDR1 and CDR2 (germline): SNHLY, FYNNEI. The CDR3 loop spans 14 amino acids.

In regard to this clonotype: The final CDR3 position lacks the conserved phenylalanine or tryptophan, pointing to a likely read error. The chain couples TRBV20-1 to TRBJ2-3; 9 bases map to TRBD1. The CDR3 contains 16 residues. The ends lost 0 bases at V and 2 bases at J; junction bases unmatched: 6. Germline-derived CDR1 and CDR2 are DFQATT and SNEGSKA (reference sequence). CDR3 sequence (DNA): TGCAGTGCTAGAGAGATGACAGGGGGGATCACAGATACGCAGTATCTT. As protein: CSAREMTGGITDTQYL.

This chain connects TRBV4-1 to TRBJ1-6, with D possibly being TRBD1 (5 bases). Germline values: CDR1 MGHRA, CDR2 YSYEKL. Between the trimmed V and J ends, which lost 6 bases and 9 bases, there was a span of 18 bases. This CDR3 is built from 15 residues. Here the CDR3 reads CASSSPDRGTSPLHF. For the CDR3, the DNA is TGCGCCAGCAGTAGCCCCGACAGAGGGACTTCACCCCTCCACTTT.

This clonotype has ten or more counts. The V call is TRBV11-2, the J call TRBJ2-7; D call uncertain. V shed 3 bases and J shed 1 base, with 13 bases lying between them. Per germline, CDR1 SGHAT and CDR2 FQNNGV. The CDR3 length is 15 residues. CDR3 bases: TGTGCCAGCAGCTTTCTCGGCAGCAGTTCCTACGAGCAGTACTTC. Its translation: CASSFLGSSSYEQYF.

There are many counts of this clonotype. The rearrangement links TRBV28 to TRBJ2-3; D call uncertain. Trimming removed 0 bases from V and 4 bases from J, with 2 bases in between. The germline V gene encodes CDR1 MDHEN and CDR2 SYDVKM. The CDR3 consists of 12 residues. The CDR3 bases are TGTGCCAGCAGTTTATGGGCAGATACGCAGTATTTT. This sequence encodes CASSLWADTQYF.

CDR3 loop: CASSPAGRGGGELFF. The CDR3, as DNA: TGTGCCAGCAGCCCTGCGGGGAGGGGTGGCGGGGAGCTGTTTTTT. The chain links TRBV7-2 to TRBJ2-2; TRBD2 agrees at 7 bases. J gave up 7 bases and V 5 bases, and 10 bases lay outside the gene matches. Per germline, CDR1 SGHTA and CDR2 FQGNSA. The CDR3 has 15 residues.

In this sample, this clonotype turned up a few times. The gene calls are TRBV6-2 or TRBV6-3 and TRBJ2-1; D uncertain. In germline, CDR1 is MNHEY, CDR2 SVGEGT. V was clipped by 0 bases and J by 5 bases, with 8 bases between them. This CDR3 contains 14 residues. The DNA of the CDR3 is TGTGCCAGCAGTTACTCGCCAGAGAACAATGAGCAGTTCTTC. This gives the protein CASSYSPENNEQFF.

Concerning this clonotype itself: A read error may be the cause here, since a much bigger clone is one base away. J is TRBJ2-1 and V is TRBV11-3; D possibly uses TRBD1 or TRBD2 (5 bases each). This CDR3 comprises 19 residues. Germline CDR1 reads SGHNT; CDR2 reads YENEEA. CDR3 residues: CASSGSTRDQQVVRNKQFF. The CDR3 nucleotides read TGTGCCAGCAGCGGATCAACCCGGGATCAACAGGTAGTTCGCAATAAGCAGTTCTTC.

The chain joins TRBV9 to TRBJ2-7, with 7 nucleotides matching TRBD1. Germline V gene sequence: CDR1 SGDLS, CDR2 YYNGEE. With 6 bases clipped from V and 2 bases from J, the junction kept 14 bases outside the gene matches. This CDR3 is 16 amino acids long. The CDR3 DNA reads TGTGCCAGCACCCTAAAACCGGGACAGCAGGCCTACGAGCAGTACTTC. This encodes CASTLKPGQQAYEQYF.

This clonotype was detected ten times or more. V and J are TRBV11-1 and TRBJ1-1; 10 bases align to TRBD1. With V trimmed by 2 bases and J by 9 bases, 6 bases remained unmatched. The CDR3 is made up of 14 amino acids. CDR1 and CDR2 from the germline V gene are SGHAT and FQDESV (reference sequence). CDR3 DNA sequence: TGTGCCAGCAGCTTATATCGAGACAGGGGGCAAGCTTTCTTT. Encoded protein: CASSLYRDRGQAFF.

This clonotype showed up many times. The rearrangement joins TRBV27 to TRBJ1-2; no firm D call. Germline V lookup: CDR1 MNHEY, CDR2 SMNVEV (reference sequence). Trimming pared 5 bases from V and 6 bases from J, leaving 13 bases between. The CDR3 covers 13 residues. CDR3 sequence reads: CASSHRRLDGYTF. The CDR3 DNA follows: TGTGCCAGCAGTCACCGCCGCCTGGATGGCTACACCTTC.

This clonotype was picked up many times. The rearrangement uses TRBV5-1 and TRBJ1-2; possibly TRBD1 for D (5 bases). Trimming pared 4 bases from V and 5 bases from J, leaving 12 bases between. CDR3 length: 13 residues. Per the germline V gene, CDR1 is SGHRS and CDR2 is YFSETQ. The CDR3 DNA sequence: TGCGCCAGCAGCCTCTCTGAGGGGTATGGCTACACCTTC. Protein sequence: CASSLSEGYGYTF.